Sequencing of this T cell receptor (beta chain) was carried out in a study of blood T cell repertoires in COVID-19. Study details: COVID-19 samples, acute and convalescent, were from the United States, Italy and Spain. From T cells, B-cell-depleted T cells, or PBMCs came the material, which was cDNA or gDNA.

Germline V CDR1 and CDR2: KGHDR, SFDVKD. The germline V and J ends were trimmed by 7 bases and 5 bases, with 8 bases remaining between them. This CDR3 spans 12 amino acids. As originally analysed: Researchers report that nucleated cell counts were estimated from reference gene primer amplification. The protocol was immunoSEQ multiplex PCR, while the TCRdb copy is restricted to in-frame clones and leaves out a portion. V and J calls and clone size follow that table, whereas D and trimming were derived from the DNA. Among just under 350,000 clones listed, around 88% were seen once. The receptor's source is a man aged 25-45 years with active or convalescent COVID-19. The chain recombines TRBV24-1 with TRBJ2-1; D gene ambiguous. Material for sequencing was peripheral blood. The CDR3 spells CATSPRDNEQFF. The DNA for the CDR3 is TGTGCCACCAGCCCTCGGGACAATGAGCAGTTCTTC.